This note documents a single TCR beta chain sequence. Treatment meaning: oral pan-JAK inhibitor, 5-10 mg twice daily. This sample stems from a study of CD8+ T cells in alopecia areata. RNA was isolated and reverse transcribed to cDNA, the sequencing template. Sequenced by immunoSEQ multiplex PCR; TCRdb stores in-frame clones only, minus some. This table holds some 160,000 clones, less than 70% found once. Trimming pared 2 bases from V and 4 bases from J, leaving 10 bases between. The germline V gene has CDR1 SGHRS and CDR2 YFSETQ. The CDR3 is made up of 14 amino acids. Here the sequenced sample was CD4+ T cells sorted from blood, taken at week 4, from a patient treated with tofacitinib. The chain couples TRBV5-1 to TRBJ2-4; perhaps TRBD2 as D (6 bases). The clonotype comes from a human donor with alopecia areata. The CDR3: CASSFGGSKNIQYF. The DNA for the CDR3 is TGCGCCAGCAGCTTTGGAGGGTCGAAAAACATTCAGTACTTC.